Listed below are T cell receptor beta chains from one sample, sequenced in a study of OX40 agonist ivuxolimab in advanced cancers. Here immunoSEQ multiplex PCR was the method, and the copy in TCRdb shows in-frame clones only, minus some. The sample yields more than 35,000 clones, over 60% seen once. The sequenced sample was CD4+ or CD8+ T cells sorted from blood, obtained in a trial of the OX40 agonist ivuxolimab. These receptors were taken from an adult with an advanced solid tumor such as melanoma, head and neck, liver or kidney cancer. CDR3s include the opening cysteine and the closing phenylalanine or tryptophan. The D gene is left open where the match is weak. Size is omitted from some rows. Given values are once, few, many or a class for expanded clones.

v_call	clone_size	cdr3_length	d_call	j_call	cdr3_aa	cdr3_nt
TRBV7-9	-	13	TRBD2	TRBJ2-7	CASSSPQRGEQYF	TGTGCCAGCAGCTCCCCACAGCGGGGCGAGCAGTACTTC
TRBV30	-	16	-	TRBJ2-2	CAWNGLQGFGTGELFF	TGTGCCTGGAATGGGCTACAGGGATTTGGCACCGGGGAGCTGTTTTTT
TRBV7-9	-	16	TRBD2	TRBJ2-3	CASSLGRGGSTDTQYF	TGTGCCAGCAGCCTCGGGCGGGGGGGTTCCACAGATACGCAGTATTTT
TRBV6-1	-	15	TRBD2	TRBJ2-1	CASSSTSGSRTEQFF	TGTGCCAGCAGTAGCACAAGCGGGAGTAGAACGGAGCAGTTCTTC
TRBV18	-	15	-	TRBJ1-2	CASSPKDSGGSGYTF	TGTGCCAGCTCACCTAAGGATAGCGGCGGTTCTGGCTACACCTTC
TRBV7-8	-	14	-	TRBJ1-6	CASSSLRGVSPLHF	TGTGCCAGCAGCTCCCTCAGGGGTGTGTCACCCCTCCACTTT
TRBV27	few	11	TRBD2	TRBJ2-7	CASGTSLEQYF	TGTGCCAGCGGGACTAGCTTAGAGCAGTACTTC
TRBV5-4	-	14	-	TRBJ2-7	CASSSGLGSYEQYF	TGTGCCAGCAGTTCTGGACTCGGCTCCTACGAGCAGTACTTC
TRBV18	-	16	TRBD1	TRBJ1-5	CASSQGQGARNQPQHF	TGTGCCAGCTCACAGGGACAGGGGGCCCGCAATCAGCCCCAGCATTTT
TRBV6-5	once	14	TRBD2	TRBJ2-3	CASTSGSGADTQYF	TGTGCCAGCACTAGCGGGAGTGGCGCAGATACGCAGTATTTT
TRBV6-5	-	13	-	TRBJ1-5	CASSYGQPEPQHF	TGTGCCAGCAGTTACGGTCAGCCCGAGCCCCAGCATTTT
TRBV10-2	-	13	TRBD1	TRBJ2-7	CASRGTDSYEQYF	TGCGCCAGCAGGGGGACAGACTCCTACGAGCAGTACTTC
TRBV6-5	-	14	TRBD1	TRBJ1-2	CASTGRGLLYGYTF	TGTGCCAGCACGGGCAGGGGGCTCCTATATGGCTACACCTTC
TRBV30	-	13	-	TRBJ1-5	CAWSGGPNQPQHF	TGTGCCTGGAGCGGGGGTCCGAATCAGCCCCAGCATTTT
TRBV30	-	14	TRBD2	TRBJ2-1	CAWRGSGSGNEQFF	TGTGCCTGGAGGGGTAGCGGGAGTGGAAATGAGCAGTTCTTC
TRBV6-6	once	12	-	TRBJ2-5	CASTPGGETQYF	TGTGCCAGCACCCCGGGCGGAGAGACCCAGTACTTC
TRBV29-1	-	13	-	TRBJ2-7	CSVEAGDRYEQYF	TGCAGCGTTGAAGCCGGGGATAGGTACGAGCAGTACTTC
TRBV2	-	14	-	TRBJ1-1	CASSPKAVGTEAFF	TGTGCCAGCAGCCCTAAGGCAGTTGGCACTGAAGCTTTCTTT
TRBV27	-	12	TRBD2	TRBJ2-1	CASSSDVREPFF	TGTGCCAGCAGTTCCGATGTGCGGGAGCCGTTCTTC
TRBV7-9	once	18	TRBD1	TRBJ1-5	CASSLDRTGTATNQPQHF	TGTGCCAGCAGCTTAGACAGAACCGGGACAGCTACTAATCAGCCCCAGCATTTT
TRBV6-1	-	13	-	TRBJ2-7	CATLSPEIYEQYF	TGTGCCACCCTTTCCCCAGAAATCTACGAGCAGTACTTC
TRBV7-9	-	14	-	TRBJ1-5	CASSSQGGNQPQHF	TGTGCCAGCAGCTCACAGGGAGGGAATCAGCCCCAGCATTTT
TRBV6-6	-	13	TRBD1	TRBJ2-5	CASSRDRGGTQYF	TGTGCCAGCAGCCGGGACAGGGGAGGGACCCAGTACTTC
TRBV6-5	-	15	-	TRBJ1-1	CASRHGGSGTTEAFF	TGTGCCAGCAGACATGGAGGGTCCGGGACCACTGAAGCTTTCTTT
TRBV5-8	-	15	-	TRBJ1-3	CASSSGQLSGNTIYF	TGTGCCAGCAGCTCCGGACAGCTCTCTGGAAACACCATATATTTT
TRBV28	-	15	-	TRBJ1-3	CASSYLLGSGNTIYF	TGTGCCAGCAGTTATTTACTGGGATCTGGAAACACCATATATTTT
TRBV6-5	few	14	-	TRBJ2-6	CASYPASGANVLTF	TGTGCCAGCTACCCCGCGTCTGGGGCCAACGTCCTGACTTTC
TRBV7-9	few	17	-	TRBJ2-1	CASSLGVGGESYNEQFF	TGTGCCAGCAGCTTAGGCGTGGGGGGTGAATCCTACAATGAGCAGTTCTTC
TRBV7-9	-	13	-	TRBJ2-7	CASSLGEMNEQYF	TGTGCCAGCAGCTTAGGGGAAATGAACGAGCAGTACTTC
TRBV2	-	14	-	TRBJ1-3	CASSRGQTGNTIYF	TGTGCCAGCAGTCGGGGTCAAACTGGAAACACCATATATTTT
TRBV6-6	-	15	TRBD1	TRBJ2-7	CASSHGPTGANEQYF	TGTGCCAGCAGCCACGGACCTACAGGGGCCAACGAGCAGTACTTC
TRBV7-3	-	11	-	TRBJ2-3	CASSAGQTQYF	TGTGCCAGCAGCGCCGGCCAAACGCAGTATTTT
TRBV6-4	-	12	-	TRBJ2-5	CASRQLQETQYF	TGTGCCAGCAGGCAGCTTCAAGAGACCCAGTACTTC
TRBV19	-	15	-	TRBJ1-5	CASSMKAVSNQPQHF	TGTGCCAGTAGTATGAAGGCTGTTAGCAATCAGCCCCAGCATTTT
TRBV19	-	15	-	TRBJ1-2	CASSITRPANYGYTF	TGTGCCAGTAGTATAACCCGGCCCGCAAACTATGGCTACACCTTC
TRBV19	-	14	-	TRBJ2-3	CASRATFFTDTQYF	TGTGCCAGTAGGGCGACTTTTTTCACAGATACGCAGTATTTT
TRBV13	-	15	TRBD1	TRBJ1-5	CASSAGQGYNQPQHF	TGTGCCAGCAGCGCGGGACAGGGCTACAATCAGCCCCAGCATTTT
TRBV6-4	-	13	-	TRBJ1-6	CASSDGGDSPLHF	TGTGCCAGCAGTGATGGGGGGGATTCACCCCTCCACTTT
TRBV27	-	14	TRBD1	TRBJ1-5	CASSFVQGTQPQHF	TGTGCCAGCAGTTTTGTACAGGGGACGCAGCCCCAGCATTTT
TRBV5-1	-	15	-	TRBJ2-5	CASRRVAEYQETQYF	TGCGCCAGCAGGCGGGTAGCGGAGTACCAAGAGACCCAGTACTTC
TRBV9	-	15	-	TRBJ2-3	CASSVRNDRADTQYF	TGTGCCAGCAGCGTACGGAACGACCGGGCAGATACGCAGTATTTT
TRBV6-1	-	15	TRBD2	TRBJ2-7	CASSPAGASPYEQYF	TGTGCCAGCAGTCCAGCGGGAGCTTCCCCCTACGAGCAGTACTTC
TRBV9	-	14	TRBD1	TRBJ2-7	CASSPRTGDYEQYF	TGTGCCAGCAGCCCCCGGACAGGGGACTACGAGCAGTACTTC
TRBV6-5	-	15	-	TRBJ2-3	CASSYGGQSTDTQYF	TGTGCCAGCAGTTACGGGGGGCAAAGCACAGATACGCAGTATTTT
TRBV29-1	-	12	-	TRBJ2-2	CSERASTGELFF	TGCAGCGAAAGGGCCAGCACCGGGGAGCTGTTTTTT
TRBV30	-	17	-	TRBJ1-6	CAWSVRREGRTDSPLHF	TGTGCCTGGAGTGTACGACGTGAGGGGCGCACTGATTCACCCCTCCACTTT
TRBV10-3	-	13	-	TRBJ2-7	CAISDGPSGEQYF	TGTGCCATCAGTGACGGACCGAGCGGCGAGCAGTACTTC
TRBV2	-	16	TRBD1	TRBJ1-6	CASSAGWTGGNSPLHF	TGTGCCAGCAGTGCGGGGTGGACAGGGGGAAATTCACCCCTCCACTTT
TRBV25-1	once	15	TRBD2	TRBJ2-1	CASTAPGGWYNEQFF	TGTGCCAGCACCGCTCCGGGGGGTTGGTACAATGAGCAGTTCTTC
TRBV2	-	15	TRBD2	TRBJ2-7	CASSRGGTSGYEQYF	TGTGCCAGCAGTCGGGGGGGGACTTCGGGCTACGAGCAGTACTTC
TRBV28	-	14	-	TRBJ1-2	CASRANGRGPGYTF	TGTGCCAGCCGTGCCAACGGAAGGGGCCCTGGCTACACCTTC